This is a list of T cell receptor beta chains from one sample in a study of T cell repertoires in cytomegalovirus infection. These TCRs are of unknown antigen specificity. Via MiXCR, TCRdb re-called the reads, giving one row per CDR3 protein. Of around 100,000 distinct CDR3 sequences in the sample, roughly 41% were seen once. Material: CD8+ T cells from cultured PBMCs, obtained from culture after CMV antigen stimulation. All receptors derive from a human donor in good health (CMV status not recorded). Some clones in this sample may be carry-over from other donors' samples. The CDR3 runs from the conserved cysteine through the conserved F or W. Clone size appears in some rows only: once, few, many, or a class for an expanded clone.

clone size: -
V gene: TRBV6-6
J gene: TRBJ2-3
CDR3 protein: CASSYQASGGAKDTQYF

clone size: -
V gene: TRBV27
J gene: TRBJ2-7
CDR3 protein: CASSFQGSREQYF

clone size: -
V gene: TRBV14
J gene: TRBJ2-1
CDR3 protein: CASSPHLTAYNEQFF

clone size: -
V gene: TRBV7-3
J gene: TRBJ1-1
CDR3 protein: CASSLSGGPNTEAFF

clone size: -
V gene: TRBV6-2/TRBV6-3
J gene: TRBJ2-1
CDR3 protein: CASSYSNLVGRDEQFF

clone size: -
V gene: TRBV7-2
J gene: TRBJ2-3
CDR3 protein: CASSFPTSGGPSTDTQYF

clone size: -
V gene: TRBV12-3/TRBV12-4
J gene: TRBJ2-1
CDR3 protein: CASSLLLGPTPNEQFF

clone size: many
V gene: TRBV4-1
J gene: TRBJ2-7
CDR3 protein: CASSYSGTGNYEQYF

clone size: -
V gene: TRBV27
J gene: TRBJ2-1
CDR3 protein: CATGFFAYNEQFF

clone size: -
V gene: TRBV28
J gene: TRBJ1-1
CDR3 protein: CASSLLLMNTEAFF

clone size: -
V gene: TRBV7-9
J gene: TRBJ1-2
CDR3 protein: CASSDAASRGDTYGYTF

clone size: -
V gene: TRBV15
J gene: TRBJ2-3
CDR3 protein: CATSRETSTDTQYF

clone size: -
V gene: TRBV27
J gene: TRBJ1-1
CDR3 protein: CASSPMEWDTEAFF

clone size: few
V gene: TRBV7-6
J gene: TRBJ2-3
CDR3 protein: CASSLRGSGGTDTQYF

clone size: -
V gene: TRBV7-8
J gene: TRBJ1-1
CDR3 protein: CASSPHRGQNTEAFF

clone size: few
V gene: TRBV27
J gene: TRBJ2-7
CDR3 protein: CASSLGGPSYEQYF

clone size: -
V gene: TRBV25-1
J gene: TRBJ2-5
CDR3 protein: CASSGGQGWETQYF

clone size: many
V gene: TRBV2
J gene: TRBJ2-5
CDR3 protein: CASILSRLKGEETQYF

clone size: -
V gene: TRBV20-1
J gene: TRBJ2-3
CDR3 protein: CSAGVGTSNGDTQYF

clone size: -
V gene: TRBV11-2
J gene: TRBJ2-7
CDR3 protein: CASSERGKSYEQYF

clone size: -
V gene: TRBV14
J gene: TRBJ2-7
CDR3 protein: CASSQEQQVYEQYF

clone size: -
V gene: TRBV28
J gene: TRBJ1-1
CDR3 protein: CASSGISTEAFF

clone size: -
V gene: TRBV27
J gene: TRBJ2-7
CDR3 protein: CASQGRAYEQYF

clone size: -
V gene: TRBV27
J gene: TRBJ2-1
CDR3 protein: CASSIGPMSSYNEQFF

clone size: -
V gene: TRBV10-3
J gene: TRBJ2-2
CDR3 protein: CAIRQENTGELFF

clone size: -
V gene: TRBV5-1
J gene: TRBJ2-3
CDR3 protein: CASSLRPDRADTQYF

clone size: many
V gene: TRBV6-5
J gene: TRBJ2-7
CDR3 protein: CASSYMGAVTYEQYF

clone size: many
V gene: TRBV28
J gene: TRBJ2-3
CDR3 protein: CASSPPRWEDTDTQYF

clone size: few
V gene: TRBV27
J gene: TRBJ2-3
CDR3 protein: CASTLVGGGAASTDTQYF

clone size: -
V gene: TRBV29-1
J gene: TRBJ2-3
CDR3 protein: CSVEGLGLAGTTDTQYF

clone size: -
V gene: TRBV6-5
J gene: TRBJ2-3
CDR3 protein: CASSTGLAGGSFADTQYF

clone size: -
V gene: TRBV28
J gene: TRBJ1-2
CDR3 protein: CASSPVGTGGNGYTF